The present TCR beta chain was sequenced within a study of tumor and adjacent non-tumor tissue in lung cancer. Study-level findings and limits: Significantly higher TCR diversity was found in tumor than normal lung.

This clonotype was seen many times. Its specificity is not known. The library came from three nested PCR rounds adapted from ARM-PCR protocols. TCRdb fed the multiplex PCR reads into MiXCR, producing one record per CDR3 protein. Among about 77,000 distinct CDR3 sequences, over 65% were seen once, and the ten largest hold approximately 40%. This sample's RNA came from whole unsorted tissue. More than 3 cm separated this lung sample from the edge of the tumor. V shed 2 bases and J shed 4 bases, with 8 bases lying between them. The CDR3 sequence is 13 residues long. Per germline, CDR1 MNHEY and CDR2 SVGAGI.

The TCR comes from a man in his 70s with non-small cell lung cancer. The chain combines TRBV6-5 with TRBJ1-1; D is unclear. The sequencing input was distant non-tumor lung tissue. The CDR3 reads CASSYEAITEAFF. The DNA for the CDR3 is TGTGCCAGCAGTTACGAGGCGATCACTGAAGCTTTCTTT.